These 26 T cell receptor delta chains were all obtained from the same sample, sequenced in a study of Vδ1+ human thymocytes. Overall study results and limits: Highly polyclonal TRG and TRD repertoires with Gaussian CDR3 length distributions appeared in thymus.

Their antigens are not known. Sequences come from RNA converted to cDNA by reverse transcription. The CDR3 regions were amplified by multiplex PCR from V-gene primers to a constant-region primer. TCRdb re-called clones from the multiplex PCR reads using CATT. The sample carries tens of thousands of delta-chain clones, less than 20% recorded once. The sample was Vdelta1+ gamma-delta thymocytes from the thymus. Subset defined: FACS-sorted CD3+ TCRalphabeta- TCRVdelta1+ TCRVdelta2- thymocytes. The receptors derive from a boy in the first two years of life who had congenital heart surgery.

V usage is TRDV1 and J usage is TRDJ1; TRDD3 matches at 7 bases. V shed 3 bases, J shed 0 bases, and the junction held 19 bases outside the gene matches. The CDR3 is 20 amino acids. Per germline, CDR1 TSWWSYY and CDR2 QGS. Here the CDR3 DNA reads TGTGCTCTTGGGGATCTCATACACCCATGGTGGGGGAGAAACACCGATAAACTCATCTTT. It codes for CALGDLIHPWWGRNTDKLIF.

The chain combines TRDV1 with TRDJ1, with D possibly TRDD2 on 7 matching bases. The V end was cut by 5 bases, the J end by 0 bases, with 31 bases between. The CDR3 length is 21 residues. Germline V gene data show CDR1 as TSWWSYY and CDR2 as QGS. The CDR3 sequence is CALGFLWVSYEGMGDTDKLIF. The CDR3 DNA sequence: TGTGCTCTTGGGTTTCTCTGGGTTTCCTACGAGGGGATGGGAGACACCGATAAACTCATCTTT.

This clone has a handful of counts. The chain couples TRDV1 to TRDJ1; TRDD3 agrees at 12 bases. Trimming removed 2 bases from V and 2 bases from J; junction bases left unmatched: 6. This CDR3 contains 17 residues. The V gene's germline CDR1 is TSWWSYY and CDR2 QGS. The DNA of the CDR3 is TGTGCTCTTGGGGAAAGGACTGGGGGATACCATACCGATAAACTCATCTTT. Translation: CALGERTGGYHTDKLIF.

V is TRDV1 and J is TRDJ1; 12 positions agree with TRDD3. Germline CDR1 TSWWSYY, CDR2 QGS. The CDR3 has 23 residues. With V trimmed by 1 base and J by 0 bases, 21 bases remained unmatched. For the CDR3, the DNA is TGTGCTCTTGGGGAACCATTATTCCTTGTTACTGGGGGATACATGGGCTACACCGATAAACTCATCTTT. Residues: CALGEPLFLVTGGYMGYTDKLIF.

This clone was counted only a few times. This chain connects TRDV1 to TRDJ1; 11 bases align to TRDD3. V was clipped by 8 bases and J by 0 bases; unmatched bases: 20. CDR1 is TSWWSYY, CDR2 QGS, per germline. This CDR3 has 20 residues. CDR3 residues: CALQTFHYWGIRVYTDKLIF. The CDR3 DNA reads TGTGCTCTTCAAACCTTCCACTACTGGGGGATAAGGGTGTACACCGATAAACTCATCTTT.

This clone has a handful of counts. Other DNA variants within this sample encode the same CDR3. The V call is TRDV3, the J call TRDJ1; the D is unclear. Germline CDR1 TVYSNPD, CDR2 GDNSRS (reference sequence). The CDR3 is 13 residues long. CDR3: CATIPSPTDKLIF. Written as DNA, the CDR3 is TGTGCGACGATTCCATCCCCCACCGATAAACTCATCTTT. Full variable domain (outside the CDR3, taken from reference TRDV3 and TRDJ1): CDKVTQSSPDQTVASGSEVVLLCTYDTVYSNPDLFWYRIRPDYSFQFVFYGDNSRSEGADFTQGRFSVKHILTQKAFHLVISPVRTEDSATYYCATIPSPTDKLIFGKGTRVTVEP.

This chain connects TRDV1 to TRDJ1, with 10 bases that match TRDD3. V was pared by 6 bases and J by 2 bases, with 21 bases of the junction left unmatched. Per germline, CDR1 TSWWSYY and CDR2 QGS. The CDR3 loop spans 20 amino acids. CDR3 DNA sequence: TGTGCTCTTGGCTGCGGCTTTTTGGTGGGGGATACAGGGGGGACCGATAAACTCATCTTT. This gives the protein CALGCGFLVGDTGGTDKLIF.

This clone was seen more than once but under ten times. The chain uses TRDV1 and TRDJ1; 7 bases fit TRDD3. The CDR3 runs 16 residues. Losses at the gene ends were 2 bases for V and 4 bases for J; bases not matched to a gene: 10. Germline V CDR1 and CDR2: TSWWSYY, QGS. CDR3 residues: CALGEAPLGALDKLIF. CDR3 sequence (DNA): TGTGCTCTTGGGGAAGCCCCTCTGGGGGCCCTCGATAAACTCATCTTT.

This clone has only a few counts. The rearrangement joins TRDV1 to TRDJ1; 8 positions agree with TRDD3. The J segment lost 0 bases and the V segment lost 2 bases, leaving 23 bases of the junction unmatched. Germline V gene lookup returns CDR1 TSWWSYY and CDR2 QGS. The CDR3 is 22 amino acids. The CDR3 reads CALGEFPYPTLGIPRDTDKLIF. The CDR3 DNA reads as TGTGCTCTTGGGGAATTCCCCTACCCGACGTTGGGGATACCGCGGGACACCGATAAACTCATCTTT.

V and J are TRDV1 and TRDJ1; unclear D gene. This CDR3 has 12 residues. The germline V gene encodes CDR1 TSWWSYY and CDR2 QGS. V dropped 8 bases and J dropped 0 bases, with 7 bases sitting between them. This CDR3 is CALLYHTDKLIF. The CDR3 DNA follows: TGTGCTCTTCTATACCACACCGATAAACTCATCTTT.

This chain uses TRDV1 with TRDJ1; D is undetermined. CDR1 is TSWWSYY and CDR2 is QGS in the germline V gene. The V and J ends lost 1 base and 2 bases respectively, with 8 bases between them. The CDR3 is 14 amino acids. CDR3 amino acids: CALGEPEDTDKLIF. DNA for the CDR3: TGTGCTCTTGGGGAACCCGAAGATACCGATAAACTCATCTTT.

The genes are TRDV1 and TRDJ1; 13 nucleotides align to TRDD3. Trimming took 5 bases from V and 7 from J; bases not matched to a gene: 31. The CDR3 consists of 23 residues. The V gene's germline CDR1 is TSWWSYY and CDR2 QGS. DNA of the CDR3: TGTGCTCTTGGGAAGAGGCTGAATGTTGTACTGGGGGATACGCGATTCAGGGGCGGTAAACTCATCTTT. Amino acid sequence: CALGKRLNVVLGDTRFRGGKLIF.

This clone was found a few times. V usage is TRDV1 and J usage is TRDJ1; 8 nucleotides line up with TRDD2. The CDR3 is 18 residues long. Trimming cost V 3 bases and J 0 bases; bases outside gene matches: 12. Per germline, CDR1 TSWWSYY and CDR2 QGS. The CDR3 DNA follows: TGTGCTCTTGGGGACCTCTTCCTACAGGGTACGGACACCGATAAACTCATCTTT. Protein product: CALGDLFLQGTDTDKLIF.

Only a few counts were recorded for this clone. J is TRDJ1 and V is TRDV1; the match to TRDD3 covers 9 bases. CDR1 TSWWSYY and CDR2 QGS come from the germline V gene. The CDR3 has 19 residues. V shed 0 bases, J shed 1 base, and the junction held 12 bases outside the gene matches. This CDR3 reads CALGELVSHGDTRTDKLIF. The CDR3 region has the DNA TGTGCTCTTGGGGAACTAGTTTCCCACGGGGATACGCGCACCGATAAACTCATCTTT.

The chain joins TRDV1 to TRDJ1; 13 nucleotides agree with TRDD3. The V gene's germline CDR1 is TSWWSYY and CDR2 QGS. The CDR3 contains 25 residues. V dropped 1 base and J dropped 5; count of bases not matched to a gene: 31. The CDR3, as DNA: TGTGCTCTTGGGGAACCCTCCTGGGACTGTCCCTTGGTACTGGGGGATACGGGGGGCACTGATAAACTCATCTTT. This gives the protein CALGEPSWDCPLVLGDTGGTDKLIF.

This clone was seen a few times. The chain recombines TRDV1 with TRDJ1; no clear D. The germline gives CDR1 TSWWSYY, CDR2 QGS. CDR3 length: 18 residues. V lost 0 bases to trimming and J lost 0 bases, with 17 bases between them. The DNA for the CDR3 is TGTGCTCTTGGGGAACTTAATCCATGTTCCCTGTACACCGATAAACTCATCTTT. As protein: CALGELNPCSLYTDKLIF.

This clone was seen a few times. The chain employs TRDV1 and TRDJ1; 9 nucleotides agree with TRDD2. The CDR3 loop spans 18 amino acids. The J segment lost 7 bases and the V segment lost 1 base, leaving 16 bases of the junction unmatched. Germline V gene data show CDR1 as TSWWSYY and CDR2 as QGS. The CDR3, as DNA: TGTGCTCTTGGGGAACGTCCTTCCTACGGGGAATACGCAGCTAAACTCATCTTT. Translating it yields CALGERPSYGEYAAKLIF.

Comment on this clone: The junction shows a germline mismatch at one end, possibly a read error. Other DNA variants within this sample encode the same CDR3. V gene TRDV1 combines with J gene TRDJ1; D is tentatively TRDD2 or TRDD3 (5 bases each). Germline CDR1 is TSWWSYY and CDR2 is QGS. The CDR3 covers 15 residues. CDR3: CALGARTLPPNKLIF. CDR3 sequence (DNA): TGTGCCCTTGGGGCCCGTACTCTTCCCCCTAACAAACTCATCTTT.

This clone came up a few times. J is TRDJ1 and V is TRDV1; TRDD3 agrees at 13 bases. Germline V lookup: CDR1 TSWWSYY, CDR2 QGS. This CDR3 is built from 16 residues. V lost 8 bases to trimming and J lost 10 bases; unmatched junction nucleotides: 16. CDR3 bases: TGTGCTCTTTTATTTCCTACCCACTGGGGGATACGAAGACTCATCTTT. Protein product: CALLFPTHWGIRRLIF.

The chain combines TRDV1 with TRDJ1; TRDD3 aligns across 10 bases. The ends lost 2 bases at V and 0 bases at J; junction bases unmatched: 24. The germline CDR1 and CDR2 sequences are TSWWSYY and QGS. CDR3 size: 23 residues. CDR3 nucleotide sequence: TGTGCTCTTGGGGAAACCTCCTTCTCGACGGAGGGAGGGGGATACGGGTACACCGATAAACTCATCTTT. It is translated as CALGETSFSTEGGGYGYTDKLIF.

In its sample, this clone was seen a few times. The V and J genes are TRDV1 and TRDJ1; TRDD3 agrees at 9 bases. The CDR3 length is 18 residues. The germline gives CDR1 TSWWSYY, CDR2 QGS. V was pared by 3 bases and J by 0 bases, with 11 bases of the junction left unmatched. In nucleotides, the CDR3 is TGTGCTCTTGGGGATAGGTCGGGGGATACTTCGTACACCGATAAACTCATCTTT. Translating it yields CALGDRSGDTSYTDKLIF.

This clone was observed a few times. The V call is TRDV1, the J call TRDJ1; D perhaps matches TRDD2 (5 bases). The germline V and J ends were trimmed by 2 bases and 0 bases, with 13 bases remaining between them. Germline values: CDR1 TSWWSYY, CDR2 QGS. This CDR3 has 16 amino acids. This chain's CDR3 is CALGEFLYLYTDKLIF. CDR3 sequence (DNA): TGTGCTCTTGGGGAATTCCTCTACTTGTACACCGATAAACTCATCTTT.

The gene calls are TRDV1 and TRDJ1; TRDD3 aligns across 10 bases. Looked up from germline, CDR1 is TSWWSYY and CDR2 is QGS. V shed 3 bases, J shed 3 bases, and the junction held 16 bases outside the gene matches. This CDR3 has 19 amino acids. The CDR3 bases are TGTGCTCTTGGGGACCTTACGTACTGGGGGATTAGAGGGCCCGATAAACTCATCTTT. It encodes CALGDLTYWGIRGPDKLIF.

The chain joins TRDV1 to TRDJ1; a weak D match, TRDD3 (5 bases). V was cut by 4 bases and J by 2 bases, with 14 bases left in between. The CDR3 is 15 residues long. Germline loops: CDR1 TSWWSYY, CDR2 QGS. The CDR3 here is CALGGYRGITDKLIF. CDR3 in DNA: TGTGCTCTTGGGGGGTATCGAGGGATTACCGATAAACTCATCTTT.

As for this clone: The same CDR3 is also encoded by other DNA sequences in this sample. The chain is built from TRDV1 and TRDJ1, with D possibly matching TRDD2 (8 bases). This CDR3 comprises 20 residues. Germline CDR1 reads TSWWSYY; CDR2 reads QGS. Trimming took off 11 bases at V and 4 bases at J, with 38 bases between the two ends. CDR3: CAAGQQSFLVGWGGLDKLIF. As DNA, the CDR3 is TGTGCTGCTGGACAGCAGTCCTTCCTAGTCGGCTGGGGGGGCCTCGATAAACTCATCTTT.

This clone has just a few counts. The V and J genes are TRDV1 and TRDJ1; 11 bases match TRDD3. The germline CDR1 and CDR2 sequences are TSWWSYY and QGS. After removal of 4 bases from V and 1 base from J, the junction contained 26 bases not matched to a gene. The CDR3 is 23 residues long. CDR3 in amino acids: CALGASPTSFYWGIDRLTDKLIF. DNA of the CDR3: TGTGCTCTTGGGGCTTCCCCGACTTCTTTTTACTGGGGGATAGACAGACTCACCGATAAACTCATCTTT.